A single sample gave rise to the 8 T cell receptor beta chains below, sequenced in a study of cytomegalovirus exposure and HLA in healthy donors. Here immunoSEQ multiplex PCR was the method, and the copy in TCRdb shows in-frame clones only, minus some. The sample records about 190,000 clones, more than 75% being singletons. Sequenced: PBMCs. The receptors derive from a woman aged 18-35 years in good health and CMV-seronegative.

The rearrangement uses TRBV18 and TRBJ2-7, with 7 bases aligning to TRBD1. The CDR3 runs 14 residues. Germline V gene data show CDR1 as KGHSH and CDR2 as LQKENI. With V trimmed by 7 bases and J by 0 bases, 6 bases remained unmatched. CDR3 DNA: TGTGCCAGCTTAGACAGGGCGTCCTCCTACGAGCAGTACTTC. Amino acids: CASLDRASSYEQYF.

This clone occurred a few times. The chain carries TRBV4-1 and TRBJ2-7; TRBD2 matches 12 bases. In germline, CDR1 is MGHRA, CDR2 YSYEKL. The ends lost 4 bases at V and 7 bases at J; junction bases unmatched: 5. The length of the CDR3 is 14 residues. The CDR3 DNA sequence: TGCGCCAGCAGCCCCGGACTAGCGGGAAGGGAGCAGTACTTC. Translation gives CASSPGLAGREQYF.

This chain links TRBV2 with TRBJ1-5, with 7 bases that match TRBD1. From germline, CDR1 is SNHLY and CDR2 FYNNEI. V lost 4 bases, J lost 3 bases, and 3 bases stayed unmatched. CDR3 length equals 14 residues. The CDR3: CASSAGQLNQPQHF. CDR3 DNA sequence: TGTGCCAGCAGTGCGGGACAGCTCAATCAGCCCCAGCATTTT.

This chain uses TRBV18 with TRBJ1-1, with D possibly matching TRBD1 (6 bases). This CDR3 comprises 19 residues. V lost 1 base and J 0 bases, leaving 21 bases between the germline ends. Germline lookup yields CDR1 KGHSH and CDR2 LQKENI. The CDR3 nucleotides read TGTGCCAGCTCACCACAGCCCGTCAGGGGCCTCCAAATGAACACTGAAGCTTTCTTT. It is translated as CASSPQPVRGLQMNTEAFF.

The V gene is TRBV19, the J gene TRBJ2-7, with no clear D. V was cut by 5 bases and J by 0 bases, with 8 bases left in between. CDR3 length: 13 residues. The germline V gene has CDR1 LNHDA and CDR2 SQIVND (reference sequence). The CDR3 DNA follows: TGTGCCAGTAGTCTAACTCTCTCCTACGAGCAGTACTTC. It yields the protein CASSLTLSYEQYF.

The chain combines TRBV5-6 with TRBJ2-2, with 9 bases aligning to TRBD2. Looked up from germline, CDR1 is SGHDT and CDR2 is YYEEEE. This CDR3 is built from 14 residues. Trimming cost V 5 bases and J 7 bases; bases outside gene matches: 6. CDR3 protein: CASRAGGLNGELFF. The CDR3 nucleotides are TGTGCCAGCAGAGCGGGGGGCCTAAACGGGGAGCTGTTTTTT.

The chain combines TRBV5-1 with TRBJ1-2; 7 bases agree with TRBD1. The trim removed 0 bases at V and 7 bases at J, leaving 6 bases unmatched. The CDR3 sequence is 14 residues long. Germline CDR1 SGHRS, CDR2 YFSETQ. CDR3 coding DNA: TGCGCCAGCAGCTTGGACAGGGGCCGAGCTGGCTACACCTTC. Residues: CASSLDRGRAGYTF. Full variable domain (rest looked up from reference TRBV5-1 and TRBJ1-2): KAGVTQTPRYLIKTRGQQVTLSCSPISGHRSVSWYQQTPGQGLQFLFEYFSETQRNKGNFPGRFSGRQFSNSRSEMNVSTLELGDSALYLCASSLDRGRAGYTFGSGTRLTVV.

CDR3 in amino acids: CASRRTRQANYGYTF. In DNA form, the CDR3 reads TGTGCCAGCAGACGCACCCGACAGGCGAACTATGGCTACACCTTC. This rearrangement joins TRBV6-5 to TRBJ1-2; the D gene is possibly TRBD1 (6 bases). The CDR3 length is 15 residues. Germline loops: CDR1 MNHEY, CDR2 SVGAGI. V was pared by 6 bases and J by 2 bases, with 16 bases between.